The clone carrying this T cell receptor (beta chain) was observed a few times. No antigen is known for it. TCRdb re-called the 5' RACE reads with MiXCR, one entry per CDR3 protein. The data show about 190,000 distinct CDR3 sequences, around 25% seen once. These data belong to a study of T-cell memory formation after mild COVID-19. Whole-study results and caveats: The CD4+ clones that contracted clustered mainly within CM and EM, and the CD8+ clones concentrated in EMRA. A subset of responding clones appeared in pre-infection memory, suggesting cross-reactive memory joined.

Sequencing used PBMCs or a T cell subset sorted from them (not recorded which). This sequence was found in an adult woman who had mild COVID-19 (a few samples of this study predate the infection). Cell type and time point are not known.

The CDR3, as DNA: TGCGCCAGCAGCACCACTAGCGGGCGCTACAATGAGCAGTTCTTC. The encoded protein is CASSTTSGRYNEQFF. This rearrangement joins TRBV5-1 to TRBJ2-1, with 9 bases aligning to TRBD2. CDR1 is SGHRS, CDR2 YFSETQ, per germline. The CDR3 has 15 residues. V shed 4 bases and J 3 bases; nucleotides not matched to a gene: 5. The full variable domain, completed using reference TRBV5-1 and TRBJ2-1, is KAGVTQTPRYLIKTRGQQVTLSCSPISGHRSVSWYQQTPGQGLQFLFEYFSETQRNKGNFPGRFSGRQFSNSRSEMNVSTLELGDSALYLCASSTTSGRYNEQFFGPGTRLTVL.